This TCR beta chain was sequenced during a study of OX40 agonist ivuxolimab in advanced cancers. Study details: The patients received ivuxolimab by intravenous route every 2 weeks at 0.01 to 10 mg/kg.

Data came from immunoSEQ multiplex PCR; TCRdb stores just in-frame clones and leaves some out. The profile shows about 48,000 clones, 79% of them singletons. The CDR3 is made up of 13 amino acids. V gave up 7 bases and J gave up 5 bases, with 11 bases separating them. Germline V gene lookup returns CDR1 MNHNY and CDR2 SVGAGI (reference sequence). The chain joins TRBV6-6 to TRBJ2-2; perhaps TRBD1 as D (5 bases). The receptor's source is an adult with an advanced solid tumor such as melanoma, head and neck, liver or kidney cancer. The specimen comprised CD4+ or CD8+ T cells sorted from blood, sampled in a trial of the OX40 agonist ivuxolimab. The DNA of the CDR3 is TGTGCCAGCAAGACAGACCAGACCGGGGAGCTGTTTTTT. This codes for CASKTDQTGELFF.